This T cell receptor (beta chain) was recorded in a study of CD8 T cells in Susac syndrome. The study sequenced TCR beta in blood CD8+ and CD4+ T cells. Bulk CD8+ and CD4+ cells came from magnetic negative isolation; CD8+ TEMRA by FACS. Reverse transcription of about 0.45 to 1 ug RNA used random hexamers. Multiplex PCR with immunoSEQ amplified the TCR beta CDR3 across 54 Vbeta and 13 Jbeta. TCRdb reprocessed the immunoSEQ multiplex PCR reads with MiXCR, giving one entry per CDR3 protein. The sample has roughly 150,000 distinct CDR3 sequences, 94% seen once. V gave up 0 bases and J gave up 4 bases, with 9 bases separating them. Germline V gene sequence: CDR1 MNHEY, CDR2 SVGAGI. The CDR3 loop spans 14 amino acids.

V gene TRBV6-5 combines with J gene TRBJ1-2, with D hard to call. Sequenced input: CD8+ T cells from PBMCs. This receptor was identified in a human donor with multiple sclerosis. In nucleotides, the CDR3 is TGTGCCAGCAGTTACTCAACAGAGACCTATGGCTACACCTTC. Protein: CASSYSTETYGYTF.